Below, 30 T cell receptor beta chains from the same sample are listed, as sequenced in a study of T-cell reconstitution after alpha-beta-depleted transplantation in children. Unique molecular identifiers tagged the TCRbeta library. TCRdb re-analysed the PCR reads in MiXCR, keeping a single row per CDR3 protein. The sample records under 450,000 distinct CDR3 sequences, roughly 15% being singletons. Here the sequenced sample was PBMCs, taken from the stem cell graft. The receptors were gathered from a human donor who donated a stem cell graft to a child with Fanconi anemia.

This clonotype showed up many times. The J gene is TRBJ1-2, the V gene TRBV6-1; TRBD1 agrees at 10 bases. CDR1 is MNHNS, CDR2 SASEGT, per germline. The J segment lost 2 bases and the V segment lost 5 bases, leaving 2 bases of the junction unmatched. There are 14 residues in the CDR3. The CDR3 bases are TGTGCCAGCAGTCAGGACAGGGGGAACTATGGCTACACCTTC. Residues: CASSQDRGNYGYTF.

This clonotype was seen ten or more times. The rearrangement uses TRBV4-3 and TRBJ1-1; 7 nucleotides match TRBD1. The CDR3 loop spans 14 amino acids. The germline gives CDR1 LGHNA, CDR2 YSLEER. V shed 3 bases and J 6 bases; nucleotides not matched to a gene: 7. Here the CDR3 DNA reads TGCGCCAGCAGCCATGCTCGAGGGACAGCTGAAGCTTTCTTT. Protein: CASSHARGTAEAFF.

The genes are TRBV20-1 and TRBJ1-1; D perhaps matches TRBD1 (6 bases). The CDR3 runs to 10 residues. Germline assignment: CDR1 DFQATT and CDR2 SNEGSKA (reference sequence). CDR3 sequence (DNA): TGCGGAAAGGGGGTGACTGAAGCTTTCTTT. This codes for CGKGVTEAFF.

This rearrangement joins TRBV7-8 to TRBJ1-6; D call uncertain. CDR3 length: 14 residues. V shed 3 bases and J shed 10 bases, with 13 bases lying between them. CDR1 is SGHVS and CDR2 is FQNEAQ in the germline V gene. This CDR3 is CASSFGEGESPLHF. Written as DNA, the CDR3 is TGTGCCAGCAGCTTCGGGGAGGGCGAATCACCCCTCCACTTT.

At least ten counts were recorded for this clonotype. This chain uses TRBV11-2 with TRBJ1-4, with a weak D call TRBD1 (6 bases). Germline assignment: CDR1 SGHAT and CDR2 FQNNGV. The CDR3 length is 13 residues. Trimming pared 5 bases from V and 7 bases from J, leaving 11 bases between. The CDR3 sequence is CASSPLGGEKLFF. The CDR3 DNA sequence: TGTGCCAGCAGCCCCTTAGGGGGTGAAAAACTGTTTTTT.

Many counts were recorded for this clonotype. This chain joins TRBV20-1 and TRBJ2-7; 7 bases are a match to TRBD2. Germline CDR1 and CDR2: DFQATT and SNEGSKA (reference sequence). The CDR3 sequence is 15 residues long. V gave up 4 bases and J gave up 4 bases; unmatched junction bases: 13. The DNA for the CDR3 is TGCAGTGCTACTCTTTGGACCAGCGGGATTTACGAGCAGTACTTC. It encodes CSATLWTSGIYEQYF.

This clonotype was picked up a small number of times. The rearrangement links TRBV6-5 to TRBJ1-2; D is unclear. The CDR3 spans 15 residues. V lost 0 bases to trimming and J lost 8 bases, with 16 bases between them. The germline V gene has CDR1 MNHEY and CDR2 SVGAGI. CDR3 sequence reads: CASSYSDRRLGGYTF. CDR3 coding DNA: TGTGCCAGCAGTTACTCGGATCGGCGATTGGGGGGCTACACCTTC.

The chain uses TRBV12-3 or TRBV12-4 and TRBJ1-2; tentative D call: TRBD1 (5 bases). Trimming removed 5 bases at V and 4 bases at J, with 26 bases between. CDR3 length: 18 amino acids. CDR3 nucleotides: TGTGCCAGCAGTATAAGAACAGGCCCATCTTCTCTCCGCTATGGCTACACCTTC. Encoded protein: CASSIRTGPSSLRYGYTF.

This clonotype was picked up many times. V and J are TRBV2 and TRBJ1-2; possible D gene TRBD1, 5 bases. The CDR3 spans 12 residues. Germline V gene sequence: CDR1 SNHLY, CDR2 FYNNEI. V was cut by 3 bases and J by 8 bases, with 10 bases left in between. The CDR3 bases are TGTGCCAGCAGTGAGCAGGGTTACGGCTACACCTTC. Its translation: CASSEQGYGYTF.

CDR3 DNA: TGTGCCAGCAGCTTATTGTCCGGGGCTAAAAACATTCAGTACTTC. Protein sequence: CASSLLSGAKNIQYF. V is TRBV7-2 and J is TRBJ2-4; TRBD1 or TRBD2 may be the D gene (5 bases each). Germline CDR1 and CDR2: SGHTA and FQGNSA. The CDR3 spans 15 residues. The V gene lost 2 bases and the J gene lost 4 bases, with 12 bases spanning the gap.

This clonotype was detected a few times. The V and J genes are TRBV29-1 and TRBJ2-5; D not certain. The V gene lost 5 bases and the J gene lost 0 bases, with 7 bases spanning the gap. The CDR3 has 12 residues. The germline V gene encodes CDR1 SQVTM and CDR2 ANQGSEA. The CDR3 DNA is TGCAGCGTTCTTGCCCACCAAGAGACCCAGTACTTC. Its protein is CSVLAHQETQYF.

The chain links TRBV7-2 to TRBJ2-4; 8 bases align to TRBD1. This CDR3 region has 15 residues. The germline gives CDR1 SGHTA, CDR2 FQGNSA. V was clipped by 2 bases and J by 6 bases; unmatched bases: 6. The CDR3 nucleotides read TGTGCCAGCAGCTTAAGGGGAGGACAGGGAAACATTCAGTACTTC. It yields the protein CASSLRGGQGNIQYF.

The chain couples TRBV7-2 to TRBJ2-1, with D uncertain. Trimming left V 3 bases short and J 7 bases short, with 10 bases between. Looked up from germline, CDR1 is SGHTA and CDR2 is FQGNSA. The CDR3 spans 13 residues. The CDR3 DNA sequence: TGTGCCAGCAGCTTTGGGTGGGGAAATGAGCAGTTCTTC. Encoded protein: CASSFGWGNEQFF.

This clonotype was counted a few times. J is TRBJ1-1 and V is TRBV9; D not resolved. The CDR3 sequence is 15 residues long. The germline V gene encodes CDR1 SGDLS and CDR2 YYNGEE. The germline V and J ends were trimmed by 0 bases and 1 base, with 10 bases remaining between them. CDR3 nucleotide sequence: TGTGCCAGCAGCGTAGAAGGGCAGTCGAACACTGAAGCTTTCTTT. Translation gives CASSVEGQSNTEAFF.

This clonotype was recorded a few times. The V gene is TRBV7-8, the J gene TRBJ2-3; TRBD2 aligns across 8 bases. CDR3 length: 16 residues. Germline CDR1 reads SGHVS; CDR2 reads FQNEAQ. V trimming: 1 base; J trimming: 5 bases; junction bases outside the gene matches: 8. In DNA, the CDR3 is TGTGCCAGCAGCTTAGAACGGGGGGGGGCGTTAGATACGCAGTATTTT. This sequence encodes CASSLERGGALDTQYF.

This clonotype was recorded many times. J is TRBJ2-7 and V is TRBV4-2; D might be TRBD1 or TRBD2, each matching 5 bases. V was trimmed by 1 base and J by 6 bases, leaving 16 bases between them. Per germline, CDR1 LGHNA and CDR2 YNFKEQ. The CDR3 has 15 amino acids. The CDR3 loop is CASSQGMGETPEQYF. CDR3 coding DNA: TGTGCCAGCAGCCAAGGCATGGGGGAAACCCCCGAGCAGTACTTC.

This clonotype was seen ten or more times. The rearrangement uses TRBV12-3 or TRBV12-4 and TRBJ1-1; tentative D call: TRBD1 (5 bases). Trimming removed 6 bases from V and 2 bases from J, with 13 bases in between. The CDR3 spans 14 residues. The CDR3 region is CASRPGTFNTEAFF. CDR3 coding DNA: TGTGCCAGCAGGCCAGGGACCTTTAACACTGAAGCTTTCTTT.

The sample holds many counts of this clonotype. The chain employs TRBV12-3 or TRBV12-4 and TRBJ2-1; tentatively, D is TRBD2 (6 bases). Between the trimmed V and J ends, which lost 3 bases and 4 bases, there was a span of 19 bases. This CDR3 spans 17 amino acids. The CDR3 loop is CASSFGGGGPQYNEQFF. CDR3 coding DNA: TGTGCCAGCAGTTTCGGGGGTGGCGGTCCTCAATACAATGAGCAGTTCTTC.

This clonotype was seen a handful of times. The rearrangement uses TRBV7-2 and TRBJ1-3; no clear D. The CDR3 is made up of 17 amino acids. Per the germline V gene, CDR1 is SGHTA and CDR2 is FQGNSA. Trimming left V 0 bases short and J 2 bases short, with 14 bases between. CDR3 protein: CASSLAIGTTTGNTIYF. CDR3 in DNA: TGTGCCAGCAGCTTAGCGATCGGAACGACGACTGGAAACACCATATATTTT.

The rearrangement uses TRBV27 and TRBJ2-3; either TRBD1 or TRBD2 may fit D (5 bases each). V lost 3 bases and J 9 bases, leaving 13 bases between the germline ends. CDR3 length: 13 residues. Per the germline V gene, CDR1 is MNHEY and CDR2 is SMNVEV (reference sequence). The CDR3 nucleotides are TGTGCCAGCAGTTTGTTGGGACCAGGAACGCAGTATTTT. It translates to CASSLLGPGTQYF.

This clonotype has a count of ten or more. This rearrangement joins TRBV5-1 to TRBJ2-1; D uncertain. The germline CDR1 and CDR2 sequences are SGHRS and YFSETQ. This CDR3 region has 16 residues. Deletions cut 0 bases from V and 0 bases from J, with 10 bases between. The CDR3 sequence is CASSLAAASSYNEQFF. DNA for the CDR3: TGCGCCAGCAGCTTGGCAGCAGCGAGCTCCTACAATGAGCAGTTCTTC.

This clonotype was found a few times. The chain is built from TRBV24-1 and TRBJ2-1; the D is unclear. Between the trimmed V and J ends, which lost 3 bases and 0 bases, there was a span of 17 bases. CDR1 and CDR2 from the germline V gene are KGHDR and SFDVKD. The CDR3 contains 18 residues. The CDR3 DNA sequence: TGTGCCACCAGTGATCCCGACCCCTCGCGGAGCTCCTACAATGAGCAGTTCTTC. Translating gives CATSDPDPSRSSYNEQFF.

This clonotype was found a few times. CDR3 region: CASSPWTGQETQYF. The CDR3 DNA follows: TGTGCCAGCAGTCCGTGGACAGGACAAGAGACCCAGTACTTC. The chain couples TRBV28 to TRBJ2-5, with 7 bases that match TRBD1. The CDR3 runs 14 residues. CDR1 and CDR2 from the germline V gene are MDHEN and SYDVKM. Trimming took 5 bases from V and 2 from J; bases not matched to a gene: 5.

The genes are TRBV10-3 and TRBJ2-5, with a tentative D call TRBD2 (7 bases). The CDR3 contains 18 residues. V gave up 0 bases and J gave up 4 bases, with 21 bases separating them. Germline loops: CDR1 ENHRY, CDR2 SYGVKD. CDR3 region: CAISESRLGGATGETQYF. The CDR3 coding sequence is TGTGCCATCAGTGAGTCCCGACTTGGGGGGGCAACAGGAGAGACCCAGTACTTC.

Remarks on this clonotype: This may be a read error: a much more frequent sequence differs by one nucleotide. The chain joins TRBV3-1 to TRBJ1-2; a weak D match, TRBD1 (5 bases). With 6 bases removed from V and 2 bases from J, the gap between germline ends came to 10 bases. CDR1 is LGHDT and CDR2 is YNNKEL in the germline V gene (reference sequence). The CDR3 has 13 amino acids. In DNA form, the CDR3 reads TGTGCCAGCAGGGGGACGGGGAACTATGGCTACACCTTC. Translating it yields CASRGTGNYGYTF.

This clonotype has a count of ten or more. This sequence joins TRBV15 and TRBJ2-3, with D possibly matching TRBD2 (6 bases). V was trimmed by 0 bases and J by 8 bases, leaving 9 bases between them. Germline loops: CDR1 LNHNV, CDR2 YYDKDF (reference sequence). CDR3 size: 13 residues. Here the CDR3 reads CATSRDLGGTQYF. The CDR3 nucleotides read TGTGCCACCAGCAGAGATCTCGGGGGTACGCAGTATTTT. Supplemented by reference TRBV15 and TRBJ2-3, the full variable domain reads DAMVIQNPRYQVTQFGKPVTLSCSQTLNHNVMYWYQQKSSQAPKLLFHYYDKDFNNEADTPDNFQSRRPNTSFCFLDIRSPGLGDTAMYLCATSRDLGGTQYFGPGTRLTVL.

The CDR3 DNA is TGTGCCAGCAGCTTTTCAGGGGTTGGATCACCCCTCCACTTT. Protein: CASSFSGVGSPLHF. The chain has TRBV5-6 and TRBJ1-6; a weak D match, TRBD1 (6 bases). V lost 2 bases, J lost 10 bases, and 13 bases lay in between. The germline V gene has CDR1 SGHDT and CDR2 YYEEEE. The CDR3 totals 14 residues.

The chain uses TRBV21-1 and TRBJ2-5. TRBV21-1 represents a pseudogene. The CDR3 is 13 residues long. CDR3 coding DNA: TGTGCCAGCAGCAAAGAGGCTCAAGAGACCCAGTACTTC. Its translation is CASSKEAQETQYF.

This clonotype has more than one count but fewer than ten. The V gene is TRBV7-2, the J gene TRBJ1-6; D is undetermined. Germline lookup yields CDR1 SGHTA and CDR2 FQGNSA. CDR3 length equals 12 residues. V was shortened by 8 bases and J by 5 bases, with 7 bases between the two germline ends. The CDR3 protein is CASGSNNSPLHF. CDR3 bases: TGTGCCAGCGGGAGCAATAATTCACCCCTCCACTTT.

This clonotype was seen at least ten times. The rearrangement links TRBV12-3 or TRBV12-4 to TRBJ1-1; D gene ambiguous. This CDR3 is built from 13 residues. V shed 1 base and J shed 7 bases, with 10 bases lying between them. The chain's CDR3 is CASSLVVGGEAFF. As DNA, the CDR3 is TGTGCCAGCAGTTTAGTGGTCGGCGGTGAAGCTTTCTTT.